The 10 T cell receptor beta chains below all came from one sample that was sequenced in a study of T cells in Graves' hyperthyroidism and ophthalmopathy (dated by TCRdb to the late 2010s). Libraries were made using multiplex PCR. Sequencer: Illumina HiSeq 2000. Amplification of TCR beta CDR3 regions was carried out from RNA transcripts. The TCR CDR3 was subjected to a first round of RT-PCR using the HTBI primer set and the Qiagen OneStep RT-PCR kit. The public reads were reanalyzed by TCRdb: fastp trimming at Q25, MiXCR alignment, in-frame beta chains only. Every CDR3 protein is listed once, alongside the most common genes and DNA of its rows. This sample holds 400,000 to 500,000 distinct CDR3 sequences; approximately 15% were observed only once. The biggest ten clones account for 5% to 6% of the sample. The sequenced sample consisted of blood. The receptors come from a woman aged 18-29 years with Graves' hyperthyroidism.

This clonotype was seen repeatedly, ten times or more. Written as DNA, the CDR3 is TGTGCCAGCAGCCAACGCAACTATGGCTACACCTTC. This encodes CASSQRNYGYTF. V and J are TRBV11-2 and TRBJ1-2; D is unclear. The CDR3 consists of 12 residues. Germline assignment: CDR1 SGHAT and CDR2 FQNNGV. V dropped 5 bases and J dropped 2 bases, with 6 bases sitting between them.

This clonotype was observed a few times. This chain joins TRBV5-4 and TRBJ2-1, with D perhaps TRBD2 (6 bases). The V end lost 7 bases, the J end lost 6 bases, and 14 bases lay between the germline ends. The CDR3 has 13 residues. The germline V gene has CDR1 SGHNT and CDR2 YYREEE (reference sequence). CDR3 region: CASDLGGPNEQFF. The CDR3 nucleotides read TGTGCCAGCGACCTGGGGGGTCCCAATGAGCAGTTCTTC.

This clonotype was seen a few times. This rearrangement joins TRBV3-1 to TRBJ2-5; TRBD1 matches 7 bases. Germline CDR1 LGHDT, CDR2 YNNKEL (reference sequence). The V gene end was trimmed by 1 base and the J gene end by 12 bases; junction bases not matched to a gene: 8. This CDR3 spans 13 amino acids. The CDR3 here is CASSQVTGAGEYF. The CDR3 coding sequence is TGTGCCAGCAGCCAAGTAACAGGGGCTGGGGAGTACTTC.

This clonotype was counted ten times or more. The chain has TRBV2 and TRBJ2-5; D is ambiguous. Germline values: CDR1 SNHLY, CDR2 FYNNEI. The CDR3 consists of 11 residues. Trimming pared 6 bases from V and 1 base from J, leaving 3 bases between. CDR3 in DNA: TGTGCCAGCAGCGGCCAAGAGACCCAGTACTTC. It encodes CASSGQETQYF.

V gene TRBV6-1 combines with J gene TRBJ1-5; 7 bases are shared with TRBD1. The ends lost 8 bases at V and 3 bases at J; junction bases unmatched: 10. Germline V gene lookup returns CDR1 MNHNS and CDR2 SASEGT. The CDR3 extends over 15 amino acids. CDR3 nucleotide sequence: TGTGCCAGCGCCGGAGGCAGGGGGTACAATCAGCCCCAGCATTTT. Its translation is CASAGGRGYNQPQHF.

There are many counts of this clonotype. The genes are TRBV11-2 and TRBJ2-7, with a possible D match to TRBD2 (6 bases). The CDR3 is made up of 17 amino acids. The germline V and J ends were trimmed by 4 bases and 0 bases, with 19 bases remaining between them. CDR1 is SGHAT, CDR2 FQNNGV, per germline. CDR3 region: CASSSRSYGGNSYEQYF. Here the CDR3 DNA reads TGTGCCAGCAGCTCCCGAAGCTACGGGGGAAACTCCTACGAGCAGTACTTC.

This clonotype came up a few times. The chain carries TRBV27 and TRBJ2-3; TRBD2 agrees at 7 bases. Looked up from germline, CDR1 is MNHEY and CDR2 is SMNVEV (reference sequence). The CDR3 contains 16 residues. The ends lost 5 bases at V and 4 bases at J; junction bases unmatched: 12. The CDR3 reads CASSPPTGRGPDTQYF. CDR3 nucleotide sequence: TGTGCCAGCAGTCCCCCCACTGGGAGGGGACCAGATACGCAGTATTTT.

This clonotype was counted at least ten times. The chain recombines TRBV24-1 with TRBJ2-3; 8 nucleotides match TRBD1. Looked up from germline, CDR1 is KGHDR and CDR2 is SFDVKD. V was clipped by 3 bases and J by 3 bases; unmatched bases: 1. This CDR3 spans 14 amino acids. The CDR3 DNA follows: TGTGCCACCAGTGATACAGGGGGTACAGATACGCAGTATTTT. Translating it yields CATSDTGGTDTQYF.

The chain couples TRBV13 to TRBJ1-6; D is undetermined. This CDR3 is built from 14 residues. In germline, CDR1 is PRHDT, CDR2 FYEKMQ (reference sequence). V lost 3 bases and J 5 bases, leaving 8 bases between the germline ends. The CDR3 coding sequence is TGTGCCAGCAGCTTTGTAACAGATAATTCACCCCTCCACTTT. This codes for CASSFVTDNSPLHF.

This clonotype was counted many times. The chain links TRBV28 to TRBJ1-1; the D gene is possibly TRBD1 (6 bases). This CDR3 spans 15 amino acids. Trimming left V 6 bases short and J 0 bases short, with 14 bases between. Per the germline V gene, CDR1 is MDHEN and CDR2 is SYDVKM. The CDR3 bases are TGTGCCAGCAGCCTCAGACAGGACATGAACACTGAAGCTTTCTTT. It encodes CASSLRQDMNTEAFF.